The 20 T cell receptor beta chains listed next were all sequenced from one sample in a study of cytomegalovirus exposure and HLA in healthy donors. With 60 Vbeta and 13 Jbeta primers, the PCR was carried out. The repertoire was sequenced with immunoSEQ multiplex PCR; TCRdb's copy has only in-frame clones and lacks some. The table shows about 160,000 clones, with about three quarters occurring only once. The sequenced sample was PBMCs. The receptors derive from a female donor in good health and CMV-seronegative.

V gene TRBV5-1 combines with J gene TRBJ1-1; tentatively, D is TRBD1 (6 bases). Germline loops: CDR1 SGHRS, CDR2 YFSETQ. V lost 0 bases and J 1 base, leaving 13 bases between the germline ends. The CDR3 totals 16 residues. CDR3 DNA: TGCGCCAGCAGCTTGGGGTGGACAGCCGGGAACACTGAAGCTTTCTTT. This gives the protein CASSLGWTAGNTEAFF.

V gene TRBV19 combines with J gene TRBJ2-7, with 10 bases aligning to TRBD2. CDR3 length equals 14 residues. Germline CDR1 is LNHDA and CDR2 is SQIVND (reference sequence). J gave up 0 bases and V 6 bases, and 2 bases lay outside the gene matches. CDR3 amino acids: CASRRTSGSYEQYF. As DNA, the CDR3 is TGTGCCAGTAGAAGGACTAGCGGCTCCTACGAGCAGTACTTC.

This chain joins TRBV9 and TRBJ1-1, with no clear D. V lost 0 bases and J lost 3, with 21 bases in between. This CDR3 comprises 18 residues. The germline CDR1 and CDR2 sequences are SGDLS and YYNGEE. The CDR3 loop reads CASSVVGFSLSEDTEAFF. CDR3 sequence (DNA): TGTGCCAGCAGCGTAGTCGGGTTCTCGCTTTCGGAAGACACTGAAGCTTTCTTT.

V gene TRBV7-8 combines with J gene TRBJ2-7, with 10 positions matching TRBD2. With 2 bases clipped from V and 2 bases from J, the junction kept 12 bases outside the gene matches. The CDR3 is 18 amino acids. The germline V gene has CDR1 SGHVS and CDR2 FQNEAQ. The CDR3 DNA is TGTGCCAGCAGCTTACTGAACACCCTAGCGGGGGTGACCTACGAGCAGTACTTC. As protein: CASSLLNTLAGVTYEQYF.

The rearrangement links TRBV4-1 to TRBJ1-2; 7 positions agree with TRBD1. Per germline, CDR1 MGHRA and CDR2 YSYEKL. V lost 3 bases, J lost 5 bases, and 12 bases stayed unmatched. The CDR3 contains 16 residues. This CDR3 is CASSHPNRGEKYGYTF. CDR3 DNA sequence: TGCGCCAGCAGCCACCCAAACAGGGGCGAGAAGTATGGCTACACCTTC.

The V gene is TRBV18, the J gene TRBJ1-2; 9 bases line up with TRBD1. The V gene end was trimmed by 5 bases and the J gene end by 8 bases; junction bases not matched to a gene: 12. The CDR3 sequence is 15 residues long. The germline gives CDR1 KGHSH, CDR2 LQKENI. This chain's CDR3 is CASSSSTGGTTGYTF. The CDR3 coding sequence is TGTGCCAGCTCATCGTCGACAGGGGGGACGACAGGCTACACCTTC.

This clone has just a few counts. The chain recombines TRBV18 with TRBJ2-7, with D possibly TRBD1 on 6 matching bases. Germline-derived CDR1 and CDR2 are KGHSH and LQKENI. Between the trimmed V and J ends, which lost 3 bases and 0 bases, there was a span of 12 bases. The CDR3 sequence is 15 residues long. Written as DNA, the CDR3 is TGTGCCAGCTCACCCAAACAGGGTAGCTCCTACGAGCAGTACTTC. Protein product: CASSPKQGSSYEQYF.

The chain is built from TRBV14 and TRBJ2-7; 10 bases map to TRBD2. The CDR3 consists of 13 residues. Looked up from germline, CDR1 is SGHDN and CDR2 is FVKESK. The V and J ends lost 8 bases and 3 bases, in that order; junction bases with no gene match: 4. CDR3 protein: CASRIAGGYEQYF. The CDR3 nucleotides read TGTGCCAGCCGTATAGCGGGAGGCTACGAGCAGTACTTC.

CDR3 DNA: TGTGCCAGTAGTATAGTAGCGGGGAACAATGAGCAGTTCTTC. Amino acid sequence: CASSIVAGNNEQFF. The chain employs TRBV19 and TRBJ2-1, with 8 bases fitting TRBD2. Germline lookup yields CDR1 LNHDA and CDR2 SQIVND (reference sequence). This CDR3 contains 14 residues. Trimming cost V 1 base and J 5 bases; bases outside gene matches: 1. Using reference TRBV19 and TRBJ2-1 for the parts outside the CDR3, the full variable domain is DGGITQSPKYLFRKEGQNVTLSCEQNLNHDAMYWYRQDPGQGLRLIYYSQIVNDFQKGDIAEGYSVSREKKESFPLTVTSAQKNPTAFYLCASSIVAGNNEQFFGPGTRLTVL.

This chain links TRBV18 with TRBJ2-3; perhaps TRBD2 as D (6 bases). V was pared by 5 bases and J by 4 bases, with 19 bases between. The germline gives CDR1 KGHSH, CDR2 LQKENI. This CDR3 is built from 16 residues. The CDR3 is CASSIPGLGGADTQYF. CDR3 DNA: TGTGCCAGCTCAATCCCGGGACTTGGCGGGGCAGATACGCAGTATTTT.

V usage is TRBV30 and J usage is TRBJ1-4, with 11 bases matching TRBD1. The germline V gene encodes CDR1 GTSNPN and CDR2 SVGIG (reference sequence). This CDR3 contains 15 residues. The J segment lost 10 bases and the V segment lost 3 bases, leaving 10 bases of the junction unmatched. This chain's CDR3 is CAWRKPGTGGGKLFF. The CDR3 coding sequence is TGTGCCTGGAGAAAACCCGGGACAGGGGGTGGAAAACTGTTTTTT.

The CDR3 nucleotides read TGTGCCAGCAGCGTTGGAGGATTAGCCAAAAACATTCAGTACTTC. It codes for CASSVGGLAKNIQYF. J is TRBJ2-4 and V is TRBV9; possible D gene TRBD2, 5 bases. CDR1 and CDR2 from the germline V gene are SGDLS and YYNGEE. The CDR3 extends over 15 amino acids. Trimming took 2 bases from V and 0 from J, leaving 9 bases between them.

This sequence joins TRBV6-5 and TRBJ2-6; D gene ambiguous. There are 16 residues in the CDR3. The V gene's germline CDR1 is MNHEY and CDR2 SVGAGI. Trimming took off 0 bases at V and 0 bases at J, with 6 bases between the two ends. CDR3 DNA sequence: TGTGCCAGCAGTTACTCGGTCTACTCTGGGGCCAACGTCCTGACTTTC. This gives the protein CASSYSVYSGANVLTF.

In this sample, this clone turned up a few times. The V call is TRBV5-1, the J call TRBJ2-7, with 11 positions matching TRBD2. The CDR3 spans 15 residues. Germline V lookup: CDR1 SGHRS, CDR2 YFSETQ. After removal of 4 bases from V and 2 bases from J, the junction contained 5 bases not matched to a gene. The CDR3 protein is CASSILAGDTYEQYF. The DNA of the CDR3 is TGCGCCAGCAGCATACTAGCGGGGGACACCTACGAGCAGTACTTC.

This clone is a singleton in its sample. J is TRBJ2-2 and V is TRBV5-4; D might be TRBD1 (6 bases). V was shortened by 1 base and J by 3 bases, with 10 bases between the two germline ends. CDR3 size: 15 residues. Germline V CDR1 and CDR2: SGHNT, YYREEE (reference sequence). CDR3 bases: TGTGCCAGCAGCTTGTCACAGGGCTACACCGGGGAGCTGTTTTTT. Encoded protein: CASSLSQGYTGELFF. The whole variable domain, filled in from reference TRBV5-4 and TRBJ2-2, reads ETGVTQSPTHLIKTRGQQVTLRCSSQSGHNTVSWYQQALGQGPQFIFQYYREEENGRGNFPPRFSGLQFPNYSSELNVNALELDDSALYLCASSLSQGYTGELFFGEGSRLTVL.

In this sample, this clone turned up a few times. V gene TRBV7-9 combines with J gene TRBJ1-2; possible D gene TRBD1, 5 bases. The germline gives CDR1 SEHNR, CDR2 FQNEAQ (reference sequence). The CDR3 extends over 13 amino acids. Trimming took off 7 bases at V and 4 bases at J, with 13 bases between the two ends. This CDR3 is CASMYGGVYGYTF. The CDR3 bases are TGTGCCAGCATGTATGGGGGGGTCTATGGCTACACCTTC.

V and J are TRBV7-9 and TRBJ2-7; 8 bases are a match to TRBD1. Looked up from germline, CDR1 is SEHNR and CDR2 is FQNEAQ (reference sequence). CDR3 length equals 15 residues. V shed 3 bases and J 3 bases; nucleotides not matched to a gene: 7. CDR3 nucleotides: TGTGCCAGCAGCTTCCGGCAGGGGGCGGTCTACGAGCAGTACTTC. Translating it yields CASSFRQGAVYEQYF.

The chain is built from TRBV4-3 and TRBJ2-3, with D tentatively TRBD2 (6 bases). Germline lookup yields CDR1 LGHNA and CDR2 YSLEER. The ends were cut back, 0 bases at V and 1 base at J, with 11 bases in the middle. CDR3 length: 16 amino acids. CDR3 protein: CASSQERPGGTDTQYF. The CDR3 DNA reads TGCGCCAGCAGCCAAGAGCGACCGGGGGGCACAGATACGCAGTATTTT.

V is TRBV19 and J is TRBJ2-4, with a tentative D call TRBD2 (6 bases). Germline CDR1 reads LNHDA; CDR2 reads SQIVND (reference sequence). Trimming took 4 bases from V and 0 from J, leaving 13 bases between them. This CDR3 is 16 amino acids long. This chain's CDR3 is CASSKGGGLAKNIQYF. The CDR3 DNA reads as TGTGCCAGTAGTAAAGGAGGAGGGCTAGCCAAAAACATTCAGTACTTC. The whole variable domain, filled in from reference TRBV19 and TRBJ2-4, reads DGGITQSPKYLFRKEGQNVTLSCEQNLNHDAMYWYRQDPGQGLRLIYYSQIVNDFQKGDIAEGYSVSREKKESFPLTVTSAQKNPTAFYLCASSKGGGLAKNIQYFGAGTRLSVL.

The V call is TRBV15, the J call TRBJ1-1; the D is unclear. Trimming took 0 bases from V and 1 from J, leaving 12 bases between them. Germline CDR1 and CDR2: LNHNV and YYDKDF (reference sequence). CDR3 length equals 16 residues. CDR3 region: CATSRDRRVSNTEAFF. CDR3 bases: TGTGCCACCAGCAGAGATAGGAGGGTTTCGAACACTGAAGCTTTCTTT.